This T cell receptor (beta chain) was retrieved from a study of regulatory T cells in long-lasting Graves disease. Germline V gene sequence: CDR1 LNHDA, CDR2 SQIVND (reference sequence). Trimming removed 1 base from V and 4 bases from J, with 16 bases in between. The CDR3 runs to 16 residues. Arm-PCR of CDR3 regions with iRepertoire HTBI primers generated TCR beta libraries. One entry per CDR3 protein results from TCRdb running MiXCR on the multiplex PCR reads. The sample has approximately 400,000 distinct CDR3 sequences; under 25% are singletons. Findings and limits, study-wide: Whereas new patients shared about a thousand public clonotypes, persistent patients shared more, at about 2,700.

Ten or more counts support this clonotype. Its antigen is still unknown. The time point: persistent/refractory GD, antithyroid drugs over 5 years with positive TRAb. The TCR library was made from RNA that had been extracted from PBMCs in TRIzol. The chain joins TRBV19 to TRBJ1-2; weak D call: TRBD1 (6 bases). The specimen was peripheral blood mononuclear cells (PBMCs), collected when the disease was refractory, from a patient treated with antithyroid drugs. The source of this sequence is a female donor with Graves disease. The CDR3 protein is CASSIAAGDELYGYTF. The CDR3, as DNA: TGTGCCAGTAGTATAGCCGCAGGGGATGAACTCTATGGCTACACCTTC.